What follows describes a single T cell receptor (beta chain). The data belong to a study of CD8 T cells in Susac syndrome. With random hexamers, reverse transcription was performed on roughly 0.45 to 1 ug of RNA. Amplification of TCR beta CDR3 used immunoSEQ multiplex PCR across 54 Vbeta and 13 Jbeta. A single record per CDR3 protein comes from TCRdb applying MiXCR to the immunoSEQ multiplex PCR reads. Of 400,000 or so distinct CDR3 sequences in the sample, around 85% were seen once. Sequencing of TCR beta was undertaken in CD8+ and CD4+ T cells derived from blood. TEMRA cells were FACS-enriched, and CD8+ and CD4+ T cells were isolated negatively. V dropped 2 bases and J dropped 0 bases, with 8 bases sitting between them. CDR3 length equals 15 residues. CDR1 and CDR2 from the germline V gene are SGHKS and YYEKEE (reference sequence).

Source material: CD8+ T cells from PBMCs. The receptor's source is a human donor with multiple sclerosis. This chain links TRBV5-5 with TRBJ2-2; D is perhaps TRBD2 (5 bases). CDR3 amino acids: CASSFGEPNTGELFF. The DNA of the CDR3 is TGTGCCAGCAGCTTCGGGGAACCGAACACCGGGGAGCTGTTTTTT.